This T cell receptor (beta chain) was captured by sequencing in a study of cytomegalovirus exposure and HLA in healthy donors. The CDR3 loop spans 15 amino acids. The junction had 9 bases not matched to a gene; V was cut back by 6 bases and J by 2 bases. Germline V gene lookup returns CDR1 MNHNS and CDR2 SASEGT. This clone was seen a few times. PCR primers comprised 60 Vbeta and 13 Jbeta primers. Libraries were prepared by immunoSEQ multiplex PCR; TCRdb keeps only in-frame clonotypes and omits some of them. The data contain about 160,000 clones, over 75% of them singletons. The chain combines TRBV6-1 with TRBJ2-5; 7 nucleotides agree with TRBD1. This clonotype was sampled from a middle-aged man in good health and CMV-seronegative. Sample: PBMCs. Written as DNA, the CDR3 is TGTGCCAGCAGCGCCTTCGGGACAGCGCAAGAGACCCAGTACTTC. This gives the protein CASSAFGTAQETQYF.